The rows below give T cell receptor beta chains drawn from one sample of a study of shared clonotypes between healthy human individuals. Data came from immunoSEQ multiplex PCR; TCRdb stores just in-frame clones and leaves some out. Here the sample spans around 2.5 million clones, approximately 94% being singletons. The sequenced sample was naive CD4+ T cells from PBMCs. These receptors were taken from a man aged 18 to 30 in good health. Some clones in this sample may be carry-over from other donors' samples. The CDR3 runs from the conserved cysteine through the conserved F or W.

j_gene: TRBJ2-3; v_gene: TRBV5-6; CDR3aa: CASSLKREQRTSTDTQYF
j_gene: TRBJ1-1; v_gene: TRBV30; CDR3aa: CAWSVRIQAFF
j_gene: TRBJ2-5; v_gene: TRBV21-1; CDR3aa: CASRRLEIKETQYF
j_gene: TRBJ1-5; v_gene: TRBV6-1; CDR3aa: CATVDPGYQPQHF
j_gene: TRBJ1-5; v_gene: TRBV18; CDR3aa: CASSSVRSNQPQHF
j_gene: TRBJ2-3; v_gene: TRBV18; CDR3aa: CASSPRRTDTQYF
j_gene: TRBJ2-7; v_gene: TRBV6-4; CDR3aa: CASSIVLAGPSYEQYF
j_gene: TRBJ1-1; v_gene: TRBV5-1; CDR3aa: CASSWDSANTEAFF
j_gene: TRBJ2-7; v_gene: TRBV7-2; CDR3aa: CASSLAGRPSAVPYEQYF
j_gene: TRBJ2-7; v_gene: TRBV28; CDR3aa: CASSSGPYEQYF
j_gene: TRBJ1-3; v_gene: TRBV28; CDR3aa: CASSFRGVGGNTIYF
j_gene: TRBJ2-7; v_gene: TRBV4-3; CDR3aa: CASSPRQGVEQYF
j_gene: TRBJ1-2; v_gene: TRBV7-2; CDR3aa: CASSLEGYGYTF
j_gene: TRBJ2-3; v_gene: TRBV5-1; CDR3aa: CASSPTRGTDTQYF
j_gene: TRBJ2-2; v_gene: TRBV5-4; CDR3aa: CASSLGQLTGELFF
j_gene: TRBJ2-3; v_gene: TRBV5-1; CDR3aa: CASSFLTGAKPLTDTQYF
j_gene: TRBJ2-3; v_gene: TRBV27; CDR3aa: CASSPPLAGAVDTQYF
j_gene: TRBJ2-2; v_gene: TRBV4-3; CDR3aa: CASSQDRIVGELFF
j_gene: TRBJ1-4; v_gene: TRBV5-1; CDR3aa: CASSPTPATNEKLFF
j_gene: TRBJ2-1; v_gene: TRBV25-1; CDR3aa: CASKEPRGGRNEQFF
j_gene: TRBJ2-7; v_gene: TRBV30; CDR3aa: CAWSVRGTGGVEQYF
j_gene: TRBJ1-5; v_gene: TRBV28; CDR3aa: CASRTDSPGEQPQHF
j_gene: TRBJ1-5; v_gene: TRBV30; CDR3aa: CAWTTGTGGQPQHF
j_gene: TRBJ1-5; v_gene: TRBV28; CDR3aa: CASSRGAQPQHF
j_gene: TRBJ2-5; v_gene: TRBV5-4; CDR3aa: CASSSRASQETQYF
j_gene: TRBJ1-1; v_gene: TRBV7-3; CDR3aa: CASSLRGGVNTEAFF